This T cell receptor (beta chain) is drawn from a study of regulatory T cells in long-lasting Graves disease. Study results and caveats: It was in persistent disease that TRBV28, TRBJ1-2 and TRBJ2-5 were favored.

This sample's time point: newly diagnosed GD, antithyroid drugs for less than 3 months. PBMCs provided the RNA from which the TCR library was made. TCR beta libraries were built with iRepertoire HTBI primers and Arm-PCR of CDR3 regions. Using its own MiXCR run on the multiplex PCR reads, TCRdb lists one record per CDR3 protein. The sample yields 500,000 or so distinct CDR3 sequences, about 16% seen once. Regarding this clonotype: The antigen is not known.

Trimming cost V 6 bases and J 3 bases, with 12 bases left between them. CDR3 length equals 14 residues. These data were likewise used in another study, on T cells in Graves' hyperthyroidism and ophthalmopathy.

The receptor's source is a man aged 35-49 years with Graves disease. The sample here was peripheral blood mononuclear cells (PBMCs), taken at new diagnosis, from a patient treated with antithyroid drugs. The chain carries TRBV12-3 or TRBV12-4 and TRBJ1-5; D unclear. The CDR3: CASSAGRINQPQHF. The CDR3 DNA reads TGTGCCAGCAGCGCTGGACGGATCAATCAGCCCCAGCATTTT.